This T cell receptor beta chain came from a study of beta chain features in type 1 diabetes. This clone came up a few times. Antigen: not known. The sample carries other DNA sequences with the same CDR3. Findings of the study overall: Type 1 diabetes patients had moderately but significantly shorter TCRB CDR3s in all four CD4+ subsets.

Sequenced material consisted of expressed TCRB transcripts (all of the isolated RNA was reverse transcribed). Clones were sequenced by immunoSEQ multiplex PCR, and TCRdb holds only the in-frame ones, with some missing. This repertoire shows hundreds of thousands of clones, around 12% found once; its top ten account for about 0.01%. CDR1 is SGHRS and CDR2 is YFSETQ in the germline V gene. V was shortened by 0 bases and J by 5 bases, with 5 bases between the two germline ends. This CDR3 comprises 12 residues. This TCR came from a woman younger than 30 with type 1 diabetes. The gene calls are TRBV5-1 and TRBJ1-2; D is ambiguous. The sample comprised naive CD4+ T cells from blood. CDR3 in DNA: TGCGCCAGCAGCTTGGATTCTTATGGCTACACCTTC. It is translated as CASSLDSYGYTF.